The T cell receptor beta chain described here comes from a study of CD8 T cells in Susac syndrome. RNA in amounts of about 0.5 to 1 ug was reverse transcribed with random hexamers. One entry per CDR3 protein, called by TCRdb with MiXCR from the immunoSEQ multiplex PCR reads. The sample has approximately 200,000 distinct CDR3 sequences; 90% to 95% are singletons. J gave up 2 bases and V 5 bases, and 6 bases lay outside the gene matches. CDR1 is LNHNV, CDR2 YYDKDF, per germline (reference sequence). The CDR3 is 15 amino acids. The chain uses TRBV15 and TRBJ1-5; 7 bases line up with TRBD1. The sample consisted of CD4+ T cells from PBMCs. The receptor was derived from a human donor with multiple sclerosis. The CDR3: CATSGGQFGNQPQHF. CDR3 DNA sequence: TGTGCCACCAGCGGGGGACAGTTCGGCAATCAGCCCCAGCATTTT.